This T cell receptor beta chain was observed in a study of cytomegalovirus exposure and HLA in healthy donors. At the level of the study: The early release's HLA-typed donors yielded approximately 82 million unique TCRs.

Concerning this clone: Its antigen is as yet unknown.

The PCR employed 60 Vbeta primers together with 13 Jbeta primers. Some clones are missing from TCRdb's copy, which holds only in-frame ones; the method was immunoSEQ multiplex PCR. This table has just over 150,000 clones, over 80% appearing once. Germline assignment: CDR1 SGHNT and CDR2 YENEEA. This CDR3 region has 15 residues. Trimming removed 0 bases from V and 2 bases from J, with 10 bases in between. Study observations and caveats: It emerged from a later analysis that several of the most significant clusters appeared to be linked to common viral pathogens. The CMV antigen specificity of three CMV-associated chains was confirmed through in vitro analysis.

The source of this sequence is a male donor in good health and CMV-seropositive. This chain links TRBV11-3 with TRBJ2-5, with D perhaps matching TRBD1 (5 bases). The sequenced sample consisted of PBMCs. The DNA for the CDR3 is TGTGCCAGCAGCTTAGACCGACAGACACAAGAGACCCAGTACTTC. Translation: CASSLDRQTQETQYF.